One and the same sample provided the 28 T cell receptor beta chains below, sequenced in a study of long-term antiretroviral therapy in people with HIV. An immunoSEQ assay, version v3.0, was performed at survey level. Only in-frame clones appear in the TCRdb table, and some are missing; sequencing was by immunoSEQ multiplex PCR. The repertoire holds around 20,000 clones, with over 65% as singletons. The sample here was unsorted PBMCs, taken 0.5 years before starting antiretroviral therapy. Receptors originate from a woman aged 45-59 years with HIV.

The chain combines TRBV10-3 with TRBJ2-5; 10 bases fit TRBD2. The ends lost 3 bases at V and 4 bases at J; junction bases unmatched: 8. The CDR3 loop spans 16 amino acids. From germline, CDR1 is ENHRY and CDR2 SYGVKD. CDR3 loop: CAISDPSSGGIETQYF. CDR3 DNA sequence: TGTGCCATCAGTGATCCTTCTAGCGGGGGTATAGAGACCCAGTACTTC.

The chain has TRBV29-1 and TRBJ2-1; TRBD1 matches 7 bases. After removal of 7 bases from V and 0 bases from J, the junction contained 6 bases not matched to a gene. This CDR3 is 14 amino acids long. The germline V gene has CDR1 SQVTM and CDR2 ANQGSEA. CDR3 loop: CSATGVSSYNEQFF. CDR3 sequence (DNA): TGCAGCGCAACAGGGGTGAGCTCCTACAATGAGCAGTTCTTC.

The chain recombines TRBV18 with TRBJ2-5; D unresolved. Germline CDR1 KGHSH, CDR2 LQKENI. The CDR3 is 14 amino acids. V lost 3 bases, J lost 7 bases, and 15 bases lay in between. The CDR3: CASSPPIIRATQYF. Here the CDR3 DNA reads TGTGCCAGCTCACCCCCTATTATACGGGCGACCCAGTACTTC.

This clone occurred once. The chain couples TRBV6-1 to TRBJ1-5; D uncertain. The germline V and J ends were trimmed by 11 bases and 2 bases, with 13 bases remaining between them. The germline V gene encodes CDR1 MNHNS and CDR2 SASEGT. This CDR3 has 13 residues. The CDR3 is CAAGSGGNQPQHF. Written as DNA, the CDR3 is TGTGCCGCAGGTTCGGGCGGCAATCAGCCCCAGCATTTT.

This clone was counted a single time. The rearrangement uses TRBV7-8 and TRBJ1-1; 7 nucleotides line up with TRBD1. The V segment lost 3 bases and the J segment 0 bases; nucleotides outside the gene matches: 13. CDR3 length: 18 residues. Germline V gene sequence: CDR1 SGHVS, CDR2 FQNEAQ. This CDR3 is CASSFTTGDTRLNTEAFF. CDR3 sequence (DNA): TGTGCCAGCAGCTTCACAACAGGGGATACGAGGTTGAACACTGAAGCTTTCTTT.

This sequence joins TRBV11-2 and TRBJ2-7; D gene unclear. This CDR3 comprises 11 residues. Deletions cut 5 bases from V and 4 bases from J, with 6 bases between. In germline, CDR1 is SGHAT, CDR2 FQNNGV. The chain's CDR3 is CASSAGYEQYF. The CDR3 nucleotides read TGTGCCAGCAGCGCAGGATACGAGCAGTACTTC.

This clone was observed a few times. The chain recombines TRBV15 with TRBJ2-3; D gene uncertain. Between the trimmed V and J ends, which lost 1 base and 4 bases, there was a span of 3 bases. Germline loops: CDR1 LNHNV, CDR2 YYDKDF (reference sequence). The CDR3 runs to 12 residues. The CDR3 spells CATSRGPDTQYF. The DNA for the CDR3 is TGTGCCACCAGCAGAGGGCCAGATACGCAGTATTTT.

The chain is built from TRBV19 and TRBJ1-1; tentatively, D is TRBD1 (5 bases). CDR1 is LNHDA, CDR2 SQIVND, per germline (reference sequence). V lost 1 base, J lost 0 bases, and 9 bases lay in between. The length of the CDR3 is 15 residues. The CDR3 region has the DNA TGTGCCAGTAGTATAGGCCCGGGGGTGAACACTGAAGCTTTCTTT. This translates into CASSIGPGVNTEAFF.

The V gene is TRBV5-1, the J gene TRBJ1-4; the match to TRBD1 covers 7 bases. The CDR3 runs to 15 residues. Germline V gene data show CDR1 as SGHRS and CDR2 as YFSETQ. With 3 bases clipped from V and 10 bases from J, the junction kept 12 bases outside the gene matches. For the CDR3, the DNA is TGCGCCAGCAGCTCAGTCGCGGAGGGGGCCGGAAAACTGTTTTTT. It specifies CASSSVAEGAGKLFF.

The rearrangement links TRBV27 to TRBJ2-3; D is undetermined. V was clipped by 2 bases and J by 1 base, with 10 bases between them. The germline V gene has CDR1 MNHEY and CDR2 SMNVEV (reference sequence). The CDR3 extends over 15 amino acids. CDR3 protein: CASSLISLGTDTQYF. CDR3 DNA: TGTGCCAGCAGTTTAATCTCCCTTGGCACAGATACGCAGTATTTT.

The rearrangement links TRBV18 to TRBJ2-3; no clear D. The CDR3 is made up of 14 amino acids. Germline CDR1 and CDR2: KGHSH and LQKENI. Trimming shortened V by 2 bases and J by 4 bases, and 10 bases separated the two germline ends. The CDR3 sequence is CASSPAAVADTQYF. The CDR3 DNA is TGTGCCAGCTCACCAGCGGCGGTGGCAGATACGCAGTATTTT.

CDR3 protein: CASSLEGGNTEAFF. CDR3 in DNA: TGCGCCAGCAGCTTGGAGGGGGGGAACACTGAAGCTTTCTTT. The chain joins TRBV5-1 to TRBJ1-1; possible D gene TRBD1, 6 bases. This CDR3 has 14 residues. Trimming shortened V by 0 bases and J by 1 base, and 7 bases separated the two germline ends. CDR1 is SGHRS and CDR2 is YFSETQ in the germline V gene.

This clone was counted once. The CDR3 DNA is TGTGCCAGCAGCTTAGGAGGGCTAGAGACCCAGTACTTC. Translating gives CASSLGGLETQYF. The V gene is TRBV11-3, the J gene TRBJ2-5, with D perhaps matching TRBD2 (5 bases). The CDR3 totals 13 residues. The V and J ends lost 1 base and 4 bases respectively, with 7 bases between them. Germline V CDR1 and CDR2: SGHNT, YENEEA.

The chain has TRBV5-1 and TRBJ2-1; 11 bases match TRBD2. Trimming removed 1 base from V and 8 bases from J; junction bases left unmatched: 5. This CDR3 comprises 15 residues. Germline V lookup: CDR1 SGHRS, CDR2 YFSETQ. CDR3 sequence: CASSLSLAGGHEQFF. CDR3 DNA: TGCGCCAGCAGCTTGTCCCTAGCGGGGGGTCATGAGCAGTTCTTC.

The chain has TRBV5-1 and TRBJ2-2; D not resolved. CDR3 length equals 14 residues. Trimming pared 0 bases from V and 3 bases from J, leaving 6 bases between. Germline lookup yields CDR1 SGHRS and CDR2 YFSETQ. CDR3 sequence (DNA): TGCGCCAGCAGCTTGGACGGATACACCGGGGAGCTGTTTTTT. It codes for CASSLDGYTGELFF.

This chain connects TRBV19 to TRBJ2-6; weak D call: TRBD2 (5 bases). This CDR3 region has 16 residues. V lost 3 bases and J lost 2, with 11 bases in between. The germline gives CDR1 LNHDA, CDR2 SQIVND (reference sequence). CDR3 coding DNA: TGTGCCAGTAGTATGAGGGCGGTTGCTGGGGCCAACGTCCTGACTTTC. It yields the protein CASSMRAVAGANVLTF.

The chain carries TRBV7-9 and TRBJ1-1; weak D call: TRBD1 (5 bases). V was trimmed by 6 bases and J by 4 bases, leaving 12 bases between them. The CDR3 consists of 13 residues. Germline loops: CDR1 SEHNR, CDR2 FQNEAQ (reference sequence). CDR3 coding DNA: TGTGCCAGCAGGTCGAGGGGATCCACTGAAGCTTTCTTT. Encoded protein: CASRSRGSTEAFF. Supplemented by reference TRBV7-9 and TRBJ1-1, the full variable domain reads DTGVSQNPRHKITKRGQNVTFRCDPISEHNRLYWYRQTLGQGPEFLTYFQNEAQLEKSRLLSDRFSAERPKGSFSTLEIQRTEQGDSAMYLCASRSRGSTEAFFGQGTRLTVV.

In its sample, this clone ranks as large. The chain recombines TRBV5-1 with TRBJ1-6; D might be TRBD1 (6 bases). The CDR3 is made up of 15 amino acids. The germline V gene encodes CDR1 SGHRS and CDR2 YFSETQ. V lost 0 bases and J 6 bases, leaving 10 bases between the germline ends. This CDR3 reads CASSLEGVFNSPLHF. DNA of the CDR3: TGCGCCAGCAGCTTGGAGGGGGTGTTTAATTCACCCCTCCACTTT. Drawing the rest from reference TRBV5-1 and TRBJ1-6, the complete variable domain is KAGVTQTPRYLIKTRGQQVTLSCSPISGHRSVSWYQQTPGQGLQFLFEYFSETQRNKGNFPGRFSGRQFSNSRSEMNVSTLELGDSALYLCASSLEGVFNSPLHFGNGTRLTVT.

J is TRBJ2-3 and V is TRBV7-9; no firm D call. Germline V lookup: CDR1 SEHNR, CDR2 FQNEAQ (reference sequence). The CDR3 sequence is 19 residues long. Deletions cut 4 bases from V and 0 bases from J, with 23 bases between. CDR3 sequence: CASSSDRLVGVASTDTQYF. DNA of the CDR3: TGTGCCAGCAGCTCGGACCGGCTTGTGGGCGTTGCCAGCACAGATACGCAGTATTTT.

This clone was counted only a few times. This chain joins TRBV18 and TRBJ2-5, with D perhaps matching TRBD1 or TRBD2 (5 bases each). The germline V and J ends were trimmed by 3 bases and 1 base, with 9 bases remaining between them. The germline gives CDR1 KGHSH, CDR2 LQKENI. CDR3 length: 14 residues. Here the CDR3 reads CASSPGPLQETQYF. The CDR3 bases are TGTGCCAGCTCACCGGGACCCCTCCAAGAGACCCAGTACTTC. Looking up the rest from reference TRBV18 and TRBJ2-5 gives the full variable domain: NAGVMQNPRHLVRRRGQEARLRCSPMKGHSHVYWYRQLPEEGLKFMVYLQKENIIDESGMPKERFSAEFPKEGPSILRIQQVVRGDSAAYFCASSPGPLQETQYFGPGTRLLVL.

The chain recombines TRBV19 with TRBJ1-4; 8 bases line up with TRBD1. The ends lost 5 bases at V and 0 bases at J; junction bases unmatched: 2. This CDR3 is built from 15 residues. The germline gives CDR1 LNHDA, CDR2 SQIVND (reference sequence). CDR3 bases: TGTGCCAGTAGTCTACAGGGGGCAACTAATGAAAAACTGTTTTTT. Translating it yields CASSLQGATNEKLFF.

This clone was detected once. V usage is TRBV6-1 and J usage is TRBJ2-2; weak D call: TRBD1 (5 bases). Germline CDR1 reads MNHNS; CDR2 reads SASEGT. Trimming cost V 7 bases and J 2 bases, with 14 bases left between them. The CDR3 has 15 residues. The CDR3 nucleotides read TGTGCCAGCAACCCAGAAAGGGGAAACACCGGGGAGCTGTTTTTT. This gives the protein CASNPERGNTGELFF.

The V and J genes are TRBV11-2 and TRBJ1-6, with TRBD1 matching 7 bases. The J segment lost 8 bases and the V segment lost 3 bases, leaving 7 bases of the junction unmatched. Germline CDR1 reads SGHAT; CDR2 reads FQNNGV. CDR3 length: 15 residues. The CDR3: CASSFLAGGDSPLHF. In nucleotides, the CDR3 is TGTGCCAGCAGCTTCCTGGCAGGGGGGGATTCACCCCTCCACTTT.

The V call is TRBV6-1, the J call TRBJ2-3, with TRBD2 matching over 10 bases. The trim removed 5 bases at V and 1 base at J, leaving 3 bases unmatched. The CDR3 is 15 amino acids. Germline lookup yields CDR1 MNHNS and CDR2 SASEGT. The CDR3 loop is CASSSLAGGTDTQYF. CDR3 in DNA: TGTGCCAGCAGTAGTCTAGCGGGGGGCACAGATACGCAGTATTTT.

Relative to its sample, this clone is medium-sized. The V gene is TRBV9, the J gene TRBJ2-1; tentative D call: TRBD1 (5 bases). The CDR3 has 13 amino acids. From germline, CDR1 is SGDLS and CDR2 YYNGEE. The V gene lost 4 bases and the J gene lost 3 bases, with 8 bases spanning the gap. The chain's CDR3 is CASSSGNYNEQFF. DNA of the CDR3: TGTGCCAGCAGCTCAGGGAACTACAATGAGCAGTTCTTC. The full variable domain, rest sourced from reference TRBV9 and TRBJ2-1, is DSGVTQTPKHLITATGQRVTLRCSPRSGDLSVYWYQQSLDQGLQFLIQYYNGEERAKGNILERFSAQQFPDLHSELNLSSLELGDSALYFCASSSGNYNEQFFGPGTRLTVL.

The chain uses TRBV12-5 and TRBJ2-5, with D unresolved. The CDR3 length is 13 residues. The germline CDR1 and CDR2 sequences are LGHNT and FRNRAP. V shed 6 bases and J shed 2 bases, with 10 bases lying between them. The CDR3 spells CASGVSAQETQYF. As DNA, the CDR3 is TGTGCTAGTGGAGTATCGGCTCAAGAGACCCAGTACTTC.

The chain joins TRBV27 to TRBJ1-1, with D unresolved. The V end was cut by 4 bases, the J end by 0 bases, with 6 bases between. The CDR3 sequence is 13 residues long. Germline V CDR1 and CDR2: MNHEY, SMNVEV (reference sequence). The CDR3 DNA is TGTGCCAGCAGTTCGACCTTGAACACTGAAGCTTTCTTT. Encoded protein: CASSSTLNTEAFF.

This clone was detected only a few times. This chain joins TRBV6-6 and TRBJ2-1, with 9 bases matching TRBD1. The V and J ends lost 6 bases and 7 bases, in that order; junction bases with no gene match: 7. CDR3 length: 14 amino acids. Germline lookup yields CDR1 MNHNY and CDR2 SVGAGI (reference sequence). The CDR3 DNA reads as TGTGCCAGCAGGGAAGGACAGGGGTATAATGAGCAGTTCTTC. This codes for CASREGQGYNEQFF.